Presented here are 12 T cell receptor beta chains from one specimen sequenced in a study of blood T cell repertoires in COVID-19. The repertoire was sequenced with immunoSEQ multiplex PCR; TCRdb's copy has only in-frame clones and lacks some. The table records fewer than 75,000 clones, 60% to 80% of them present only once. The sample was peripheral blood. These receptors were taken from a man in his sixties with acute or convalescent COVID-19.

The V call is TRBV7-9, the J call TRBJ1-4; TRBD1 matches at 7 bases. CDR1 SEHNR and CDR2 FQNEAQ come from the germline V gene (reference sequence). The CDR3 is 15 residues long. V lost 4 bases and J lost 4; bases outside the gene matches: 6. As DNA, the CDR3 is TGTGCCAGCAGCTCGCGCCAGGGGGTTAATGAAAAACTGTTTTTT. Its translation is CASSSRQGVNEKLFF.

For the CDR3, the DNA is TGTGCCAGCAGTGAGACGGCTAGGTTGTTTTTT. As protein: CASSETARLFF. This chain connects TRBV6-1 to TRBJ1-4; no clear D gene. This CDR3 is built from 11 residues. Germline CDR1 and CDR2: MNHNS and SASEGT. Trimming took 3 bases from V and 15 from J, leaving 11 bases between them.

This chain joins TRBV7-9 and TRBJ2-5, with D tentatively TRBD1 (6 bases). The germline V and J ends were trimmed by 6 bases and 5 bases, with 16 bases remaining between them. Per the germline V gene, CDR1 is SEHNR and CDR2 is FQNEAQ (reference sequence). The CDR3 has 14 residues. DNA for the CDR3: TGTGCCAGCAGTTCTACAGGGAAGGGGGAGACCCAGTACTTC. Its protein is CASSSTGKGETQYF.

This chain uses TRBV6-6 with TRBJ2-1; 8 bases match TRBD2. V lost 0 bases to trimming and J lost 7 bases; unmatched junction nucleotides: 5. CDR1 and CDR2 from the germline V gene are MNHNY and SVGAGI (reference sequence). This CDR3 has 15 amino acids. CDR3 region: CASSYSGGGWNEQFF. The CDR3 DNA is TGTGCCAGCAGTTACTCGGGCGGGGGGTGGAATGAGCAGTTCTTC.

This sequence joins TRBV2 and TRBJ1-2, with D possibly TRBD1 on 5 matching bases. The germline gives CDR1 SNHLY, CDR2 FYNNEI. The CDR3 runs 13 residues. With 6 bases removed from V and 6 bases from J, the gap between germline ends came to 14 bases. This CDR3 reads CASSLQGGDGYTF. The DNA for the CDR3 is TGTGCCAGCAGCCTCCAGGGAGGGGATGGCTACACCTTC. Looking up the rest from reference TRBV2 and TRBJ1-2 gives the full variable domain: EPEVTQTPSHQVTQMGQEVILRCVPISNHLYFYWYRQILGQKVEFLVSFYNNEISEKSEIFDDQFSVERPDGSNFTLKIRSTKLEDSAMYFCASSLQGGDGYTFGSGTRLTVV.

The chain joins TRBV29-1 to TRBJ1-1; D gene unclear. The V end was cut by 5 bases, the J end by 0 bases, with 16 bases between. CDR1 and CDR2 from the germline V gene are SQVTM and ANQGSEA. The CDR3 contains 15 residues. The CDR3 DNA is TGCAGCGTTAGCGGGCAGGCCGGCCTGAACACTGAAGCTTTCTTT. Translation: CSVSGQAGLNTEAFF.

The chain links TRBV7-9 to TRBJ2-5, with no clear D. The ends were cut back, 2 bases at V and 5 bases at J, with 12 bases in the middle. CDR1 and CDR2 (germline): SEHNR, FQNEAQ (reference sequence). The CDR3 is 14 residues long. The CDR3 DNA reads as TGTGCCAGCAGCTTATCTTCTCCGGTGGAGACCCAGTACTTC. Its protein is CASSLSSPVETQYF.

This chain links TRBV6-6 with TRBJ1-6; D may be TRBD1 (6 bases). From germline, CDR1 is MNHNY and CDR2 SVGAGI (reference sequence). This CDR3 spans 15 amino acids. Trimming took 7 bases from V and 6 from J, leaving 16 bases between them. CDR3 coding DNA: TGTGCCAGCACCAGGGAGGGGGGAGGTAATTCACCCCTCCACTTT. It specifies CASTREGGGNSPLHF.

The chain joins TRBV6-6 to TRBJ1-5, with TRBD1 matching over 8 bases. The germline gives CDR1 MNHNY, CDR2 SVGAGI (reference sequence). The junction had 3 bases not matched to a gene; V was cut back by 4 bases and J by 1 base. The CDR3 is 15 residues long. In DNA form, the CDR3 reads TGTGCCAGCAGTTTACAGGGGGGAAGCAATCAGCCCCAGCATTTT. Amino acids: CASSLQGGSNQPQHF.

The chain links TRBV11-2 to TRBJ2-4, with D maybe TRBD2 (5 bases). V lost 5 bases and J lost 1, with 12 bases in between. The CDR3 is made up of 15 amino acids. Germline V lookup: CDR1 SGHAT, CDR2 FQNNGV. The CDR3 loop is CASSLPEVAKNIQYF. Written as DNA, the CDR3 is TGTGCCAGCAGCCTCCCGGAGGTGGCCAAAAACATTCAGTACTTC.

V usage is TRBV5-4 and J usage is TRBJ2-1, with 10 positions matching TRBD1. In germline, CDR1 is SGHNT, CDR2 YYREEE (reference sequence). The ends lost 3 bases at V and 4 bases at J; junction bases unmatched: 4. This CDR3 region has 15 residues. Here the CDR3 reads CASSSDRGRYNEQFF. In DNA, the CDR3 is TGTGCCAGCAGCTCTGACAGGGGGCGTTACAATGAGCAGTTCTTC.

This clone was detected only a few times. The chain employs TRBV11-1 and TRBJ2-7, with D perhaps matching TRBD1 (6 bases). Germline V gives CDR1 SGHAT, CDR2 FQDESV (reference sequence). V was pared by 4 bases and J by 6 bases, with 19 bases between. This CDR3 has 15 amino acids. CDR3 DNA: TGTGCCAGCAGCTCTAGTCAGGGGCCGAGGGGCGAGCAGTACTTC. Protein sequence: CASSSSQGPRGEQYF.